The T cell receptor (beta chain) described here comes from a study of control samples from healthy donors and cancer patients. TCRdb keeps only in-frame clones here, not all; method: immunoSEQ multiplex PCR. Of around 85,000 clones listed, approximately 88% are singletons. V shed 1 base, J shed 9 bases, and the junction held 11 bases outside the gene matches. From germline, CDR1 is SGHRS and CDR2 YFSETQ. The CDR3 contains 17 residues. This clonotype originated in a woman aged 60-75 years in good health. Input material: blood. The V gene is TRBV5-1, the J gene TRBJ2-1, with TRBD2 matching 12 bases. The CDR3 nucleotides are TGCGCCAGCAGCTTGTTGCCTAGCGGGAGGGGTTGGGGTGAGCAGTTCTTC. This gives the protein CASSLLPSGRGWGEQFF.